This T cell receptor beta chain comes out of a study of blood T cell repertoires in COVID-19. The overall study: Sources were T cells, B-cell-depleted T cells, or PBMCs; the material itself was cDNA or gDNA.

V dropped 6 bases and J dropped 8 bases, with 13 bases sitting between them. Per the germline V gene, CDR1 is KGHSH and CDR2 is LQKENI. CDR3 length: 13 amino acids. Authors' methods: Nucleated cell number was recorded as an estimate derived from reference gene primer amplification. Sequencing used immunoSEQ multiplex PCR; TCRdb keeps in-frame clones, though not all of them. V, J and clone size were drawn from that table, and D and trimming were deduced from the DNA. In the table there are under 200,000 clones, about 80% of which are singletons. Material for sequencing was peripheral blood. This TCR derives from an older man with active or convalescent COVID-19. V is TRBV18 and J is TRBJ1-4; tentatively, D is TRBD1 (6 bases). CDR3 sequence (DNA): TGTGCCAGCTCGGCGCAGGGGAAAGAAAAACTGTTTTTT. Amino acid sequence: CASSAQGKEKLFF.